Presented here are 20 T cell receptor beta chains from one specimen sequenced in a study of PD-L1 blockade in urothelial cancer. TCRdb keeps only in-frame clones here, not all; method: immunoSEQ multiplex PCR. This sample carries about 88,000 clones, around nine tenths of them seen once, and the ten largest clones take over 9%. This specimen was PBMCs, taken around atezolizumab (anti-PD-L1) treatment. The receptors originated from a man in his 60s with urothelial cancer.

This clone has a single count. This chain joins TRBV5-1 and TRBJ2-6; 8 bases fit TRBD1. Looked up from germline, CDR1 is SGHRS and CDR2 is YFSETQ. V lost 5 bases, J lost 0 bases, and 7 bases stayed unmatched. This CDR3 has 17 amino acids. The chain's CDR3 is CASRGQDSPSGANVLTF. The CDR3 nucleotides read TGCGCCAGCAGGGGACAGGACTCTCCCTCTGGGGCCAACGTCCTGACTTTC.

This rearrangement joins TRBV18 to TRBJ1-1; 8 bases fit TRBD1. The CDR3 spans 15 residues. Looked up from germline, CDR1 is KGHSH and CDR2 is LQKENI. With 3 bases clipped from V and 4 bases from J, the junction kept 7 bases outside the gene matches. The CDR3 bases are TGTGCCAGCTCACCGGGGCAGGGGGCTGCCACTGAAGCTTTCTTT. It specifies CASSPGQGAATEAFF.

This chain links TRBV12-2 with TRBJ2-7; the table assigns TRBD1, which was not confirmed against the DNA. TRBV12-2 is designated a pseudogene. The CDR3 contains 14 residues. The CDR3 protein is CASRLWTAYYEQYF. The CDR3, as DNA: TGTGCAAGTCGCCTATGGACAGCTTACTACGAGCAGTACTTC.

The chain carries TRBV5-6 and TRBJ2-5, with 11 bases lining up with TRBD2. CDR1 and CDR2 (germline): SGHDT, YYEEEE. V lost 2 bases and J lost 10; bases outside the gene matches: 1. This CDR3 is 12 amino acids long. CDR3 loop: CASSFTSGGQYF. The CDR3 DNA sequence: TGTGCCAGCAGCTTCACTAGCGGGGGCCAGTACTTC.

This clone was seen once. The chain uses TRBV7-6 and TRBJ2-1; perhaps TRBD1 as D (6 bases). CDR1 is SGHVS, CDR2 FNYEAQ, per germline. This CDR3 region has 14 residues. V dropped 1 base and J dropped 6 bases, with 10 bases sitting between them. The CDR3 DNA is TGTGCCAGCAGCTTAGGCAGGGGCCCCAATGAGCAGTTCTTC. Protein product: CASSLGRGPNEQFF.

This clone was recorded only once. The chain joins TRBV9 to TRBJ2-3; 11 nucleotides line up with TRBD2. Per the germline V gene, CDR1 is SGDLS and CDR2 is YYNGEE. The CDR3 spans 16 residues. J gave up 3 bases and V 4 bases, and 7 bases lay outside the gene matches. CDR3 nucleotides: TGTGCCAGCAGCATCTCTAGCGGGGGGCTAACAGATACGCAGTATTTT. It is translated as CASSISSGGLTDTQYF.

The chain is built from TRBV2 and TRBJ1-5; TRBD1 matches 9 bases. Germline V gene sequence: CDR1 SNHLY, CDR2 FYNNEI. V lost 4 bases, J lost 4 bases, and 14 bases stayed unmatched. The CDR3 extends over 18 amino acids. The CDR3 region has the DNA TGTGCCAGCAGTGCGGGACAGGGATATCGAGGGTCTAATCAGCCCCAGCATTTT. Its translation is CASSAGQGYRGSNQPQHF.

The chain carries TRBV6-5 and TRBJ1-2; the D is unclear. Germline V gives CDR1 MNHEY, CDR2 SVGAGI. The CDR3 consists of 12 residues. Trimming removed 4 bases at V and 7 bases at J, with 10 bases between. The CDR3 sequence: CASSSSGSGYTF. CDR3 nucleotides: TGTGCCAGCAGTTCGTCGGGGAGTGGCTACACCTTC.

CDR3 coding DNA: TGTGCCAGCTCACCGACGCAGGGGACCGAGCAGTACTTC. Protein: CASSPTQGTEQYF. V gene TRBV18 combines with J gene TRBJ2-7; D is perhaps TRBD1 (6 bases). V was trimmed by 3 bases and J by 6 bases, leaving 12 bases between them. Germline values: CDR1 KGHSH, CDR2 LQKENI. The CDR3 runs 13 residues.

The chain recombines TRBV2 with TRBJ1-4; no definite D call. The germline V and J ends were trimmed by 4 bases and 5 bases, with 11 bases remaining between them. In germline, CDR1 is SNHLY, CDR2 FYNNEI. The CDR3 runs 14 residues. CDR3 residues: CASSVSRGNEKLFF. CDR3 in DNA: TGTGCCAGCAGTGTCAGTCGAGGGAATGAAAAACTGTTTTTT.

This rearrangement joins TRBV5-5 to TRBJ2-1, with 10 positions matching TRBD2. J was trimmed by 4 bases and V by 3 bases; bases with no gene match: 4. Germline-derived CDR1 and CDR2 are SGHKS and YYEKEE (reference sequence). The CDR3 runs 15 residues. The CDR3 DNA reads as TGTGCCAGCAGCTCCCTAGCGGGGGAGTACAATGAGCAGTTCTTC. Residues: CASSSLAGEYNEQFF.

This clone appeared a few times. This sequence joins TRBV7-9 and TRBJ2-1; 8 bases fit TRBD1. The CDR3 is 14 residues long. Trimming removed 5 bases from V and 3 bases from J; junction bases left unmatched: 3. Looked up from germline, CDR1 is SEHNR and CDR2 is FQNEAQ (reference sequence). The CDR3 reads CASSPQGDYNEQFF. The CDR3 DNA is TGTGCCAGCAGCCCACAGGGGGACTACAATGAGCAGTTCTTC.

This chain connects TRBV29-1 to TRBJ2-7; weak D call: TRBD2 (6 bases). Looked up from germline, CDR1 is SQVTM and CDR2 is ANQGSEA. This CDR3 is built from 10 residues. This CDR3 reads CIRDCYEQYF. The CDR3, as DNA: TGCATCCGGGACTGCTACGAGCAGTACTTC.

This CDR3 is CASSPGLAGGGVDTQYF. DNA of the CDR3: TGTGCCAGCAGCCCGGGACTAGCGGGAGGAGGGGTAGATACGCAGTATTTT. The V and J genes are TRBV5-4 and TRBJ2-3; TRBD2 aligns across 15 bases. The CDR3 runs to 17 residues. With 4 bases clipped from V and 5 bases from J, the junction kept 8 bases outside the gene matches. Per the germline V gene, CDR1 is SGHNT and CDR2 is YYREEE (reference sequence).

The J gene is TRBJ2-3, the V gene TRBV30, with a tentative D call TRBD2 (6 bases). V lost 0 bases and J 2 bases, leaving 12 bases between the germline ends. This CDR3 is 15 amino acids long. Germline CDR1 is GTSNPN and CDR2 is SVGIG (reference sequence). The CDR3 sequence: CAWSVLGGNTDTQYF. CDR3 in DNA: TGTGCCTGGAGTGTACTGGGGGGTAACACAGATACGCAGTATTTT.

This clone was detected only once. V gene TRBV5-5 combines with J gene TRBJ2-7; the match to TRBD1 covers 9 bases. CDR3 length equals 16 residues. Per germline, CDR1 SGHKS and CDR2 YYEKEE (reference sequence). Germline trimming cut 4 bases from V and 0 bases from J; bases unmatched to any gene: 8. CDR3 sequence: CASSALQGAYSYEQYF. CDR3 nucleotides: TGTGCCAGCAGCGCTCTACAGGGGGCCTACTCCTACGAGCAGTACTTC.

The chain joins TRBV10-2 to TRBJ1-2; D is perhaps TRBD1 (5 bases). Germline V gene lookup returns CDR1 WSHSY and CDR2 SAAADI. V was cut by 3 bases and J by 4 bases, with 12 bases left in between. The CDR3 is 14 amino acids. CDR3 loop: CASSESGGGYGYTF. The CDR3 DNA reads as TGCGCCAGCAGTGAAAGTGGGGGGGGCTATGGCTACACCTTC.

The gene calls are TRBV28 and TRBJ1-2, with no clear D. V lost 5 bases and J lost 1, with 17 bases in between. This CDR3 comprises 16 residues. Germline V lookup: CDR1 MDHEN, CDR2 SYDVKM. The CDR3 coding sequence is TGTGCCAGCAGTGGAAAATGGACTACTTATAACTATGGCTACACCTTC. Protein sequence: CASSGKWTTYNYGYTF.

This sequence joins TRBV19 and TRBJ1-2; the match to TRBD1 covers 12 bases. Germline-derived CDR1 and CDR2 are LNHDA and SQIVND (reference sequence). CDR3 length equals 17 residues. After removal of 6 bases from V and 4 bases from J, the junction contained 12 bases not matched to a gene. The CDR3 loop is CASSTRDRGPFGYGYTF. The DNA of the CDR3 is TGTGCCAGTAGCACCCGGGACAGGGGGCCTTTTGGCTATGGCTACACCTTC. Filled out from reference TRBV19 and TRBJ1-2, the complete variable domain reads DGGITQSPKYLFRKEGQNVTLSCEQNLNHDAMYWYRQDPGQGLRLIYYSQIVNDFQKGDIAEGYSVSREKKESFPLTVTSAQKNPTAFYLCASSTRDRGPFGYGYTFGSGTRLTVV.

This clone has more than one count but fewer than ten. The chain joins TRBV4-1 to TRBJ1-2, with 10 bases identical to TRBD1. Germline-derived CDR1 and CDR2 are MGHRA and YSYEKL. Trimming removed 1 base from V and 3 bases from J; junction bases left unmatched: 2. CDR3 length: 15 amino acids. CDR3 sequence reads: CASSQGTGGDYGYTF. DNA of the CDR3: TGCGCCAGCAGCCAAGGGACAGGGGGGGACTATGGCTACACCTTC.